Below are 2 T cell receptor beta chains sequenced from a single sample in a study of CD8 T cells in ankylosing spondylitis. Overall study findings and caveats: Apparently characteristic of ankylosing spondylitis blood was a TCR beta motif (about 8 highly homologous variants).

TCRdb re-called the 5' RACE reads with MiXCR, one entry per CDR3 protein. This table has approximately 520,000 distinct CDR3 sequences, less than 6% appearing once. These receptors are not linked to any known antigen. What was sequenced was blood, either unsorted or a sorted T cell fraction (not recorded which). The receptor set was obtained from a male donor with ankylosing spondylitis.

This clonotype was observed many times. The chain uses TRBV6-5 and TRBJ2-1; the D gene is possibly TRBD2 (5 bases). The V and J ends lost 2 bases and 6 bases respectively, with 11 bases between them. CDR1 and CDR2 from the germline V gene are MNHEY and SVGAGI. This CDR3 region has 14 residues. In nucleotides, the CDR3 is TGTGCCAGCAGTTACGAGGGTGAGGCCAATGAGCAGTTCTTC. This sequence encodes CASSYEGEANEQFF.

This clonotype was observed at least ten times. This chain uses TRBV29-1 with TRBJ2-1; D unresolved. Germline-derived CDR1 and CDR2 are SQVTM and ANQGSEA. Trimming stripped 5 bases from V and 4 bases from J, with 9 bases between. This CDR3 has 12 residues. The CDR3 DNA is TGCAGCGTTCCGGGCCTATACAATGAGCAGTTCTTC. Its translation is CSVPGLYNEQFF.